These 30 T cell receptor beta chains came from one sample sequenced in a study of CXCR3-negative and CXCR3-positive naive CD8 T cells. No antigen is known for these receptors. Study-level results: The study found more hydrophobic TRB CDR3s in CXCR3-positive naive cells than in CXCR3-negative naive cells.

Each TRB cDNA library was prepared by 5' RACE (with UMI labels). TCRdb reanalyzed the 5' RACE reads and collapses them to one entry per CDR3 protein, without DNA. The sample table sets out 150,000 to 160,000 distinct CDR3 sequences. The sample comprised naive CXCR3+ CD8+ T cells from blood. The subset denotes: CD45RO-CCR7+CD27+CD95- naive CD8+ T cells expressing CXCR3 (TNR3+). These receptor sequences come from a human donor in good health. Some clones in this sample may be carry-over from other donors' samples.

The chain joins TRBV19 to TRBJ2-7; absent DNA, TCRdb's TRBD1 call cannot be checked. CDR1 and CDR2 from the germline V gene are LNHDA and SQIVND (reference sequence). The CDR3 runs 14 residues. Here the CDR3 reads CASRLTGSVYEQYF.

The V and J genes are TRBV28 and TRBJ2-7; TCRdb's assignment of TRBD1 cannot be checked, as there is no DNA. CDR1 MDHEN and CDR2 SYDVKM come from the germline V gene. The CDR3 spans 15 residues. The CDR3 loop is CASSLWAGGTYEQYF.

The rearrangement joins TRBV11-3 to TRBJ1-1; TCRdb picks TRBD1, but there is no DNA to check that call. Per germline, CDR1 SGHNT and CDR2 YENEEA. The CDR3 sequence is 15 residues long. The CDR3: CASSLSGTGNTEAFF.

The chain employs TRBV14 and TRBJ1-1. CDR1 and CDR2 from the germline V gene are SGHDN and FVKESK. This CDR3 contains 14 residues. CDR3 protein: CASSQSRLGFEAFF.

The V gene is TRBV28, the J gene TRBJ1-1. The CDR3 contains 12 residues. Germline V gene sequence: CDR1 MDHEN, CDR2 SYDVKM. The CDR3 region is CASSFMGTEAFF.

CDR3 in amino acids: CASSLYGTEDNEQFF. V usage is TRBV7-6 and J usage is TRBJ2-1; TCRdb's assignment of TRBD1 cannot be checked, as there is no DNA. This CDR3 has 15 residues. From germline, CDR1 is SGHVS and CDR2 FNYEAQ.

The CDR3 loop reads CASSKVGPCTDTQYF. The chain links TRBV21-1 to TRBJ2-3. TRBV21-1 corresponds to a pseudogene. The CDR3 runs 15 residues.

The rearrangement links TRBV29-1 to TRBJ2-2; TCRdb indicates TRBD2, and absent DNA this call remains unverified. The V gene's germline CDR1 is SQVTM and CDR2 ANQGSEA. The CDR3 runs 13 residues. The CDR3 sequence: CSVSGGGTGELFF.

The chain has TRBV9 and TRBJ1-6. The CDR3 totals 15 residues. Looked up from germline, CDR1 is SGDLS and CDR2 is YYNGEE. The CDR3 spells CASSVEGTDNSPLHF.

The V call is TRBV11-2, the J call TRBJ2-7. The V gene's germline CDR1 is SGHAT and CDR2 FQNNGV. The CDR3 runs 13 residues. CDR3 sequence: CASSLVRGDEQYF.

The chain carries TRBV29-1 and TRBJ2-7; TCRdb indicates TRBD1, and absent DNA this call remains unverified. The germline V gene encodes CDR1 SQVTM and CDR2 ANQGSEA. The CDR3 consists of 12 residues. The CDR3 reads CSVEDRYGDALF.

The chain combines TRBV28 with TRBJ2-5; TCRdb calls TRBD1, which cannot be checked without DNA. The CDR3 consists of 16 residues. The germline gives CDR1 MDHEN, CDR2 SYDVKM. CDR3 in amino acids: CASRSQGRGDRETQYF.

The chain joins TRBV2 to TRBJ2-7. Germline lookup yields CDR1 SNHLY and CDR2 FYNNEI. This CDR3 comprises 12 residues. The CDR3 loop reads CASADFPYEQYF.

The CDR3 is CASETGGGYTGELFF. The V call is TRBV19, the J call TRBJ2-2; TCRdb designates TRBD1, a call that cannot be tested without DNA. The germline V gene has CDR1 LNHDA and CDR2 SQIVND (reference sequence). This CDR3 has 15 amino acids. Complete variable domain (other parts from reference TRBV19 and TRBJ2-2): DGGITQSPKYLFRKEGQNVTLSCEQNLNHDAMYWYRQDPGQGLRLIYYSQIVNDFQKGDIAEGYSVSREKKESFPLTVTSAQKNPTAFYLCASETGGGYTGELFFGEGSRLTVL.

The chain is built from TRBV29-1 and TRBJ1-1; absent DNA, TCRdb's TRBD1 call cannot be checked. Germline CDR1 SQVTM, CDR2 ANQGSEA. The CDR3 contains 13 residues. Here the CDR3 reads CSAIQGGNTEAFF.

J is TRBJ2-7 and V is TRBV20-1. There are 13 residues in the CDR3. Germline CDR1 and CDR2: DFQATT and SNEGSKA (reference sequence). The CDR3 is CSATDRRSYEQYF.

The chain employs TRBV4-1 and TRBJ2-7; the D call from TCRdb, TRBD1, cannot be confirmed without DNA. There are 16 residues in the CDR3. CDR1 and CDR2 (germline): MGHRA, YSYEKL. CDR3 loop: CASSQGTGPSFYEQYF.

The V and J genes are TRBV5-1 and TRBJ1-1; the D call from TCRdb, TRBD1, cannot be confirmed without DNA. The CDR3 runs to 15 residues. The germline CDR1 and CDR2 sequences are SGHRS and YFSETQ. CDR3 sequence reads: CASSPWGQMNTEAFF.

This chain uses TRBV28 with TRBJ2-1; the TRBD1 assignment by TCRdb is unverifiable without DNA. Germline CDR1 and CDR2: MDHEN and SYDVKM. The CDR3 has 20 amino acids. CDR3 loop: CASSSLQLTQGPSSYNEQFF.

The chain links TRBV19 to TRBJ1-2. Germline CDR1 and CDR2: LNHDA and SQIVND (reference sequence). The CDR3 sequence is 12 residues long. The CDR3: CASTLGGLGYTF.

The V and J genes are TRBV29-1 and TRBJ2-7; TCRdb reports TRBD1, a call that lacks DNA to check it against. The CDR3 is made up of 13 amino acids. Germline CDR1 reads SQVTM; CDR2 reads ANQGSEA. CDR3 in amino acids: CSVMWGREGEQYF.

This rearrangement joins TRBV28 to TRBJ1-4; the TCRdb D gene call, TRBD1, has no DNA to confirm it. Germline V gives CDR1 MDHEN, CDR2 SYDVKM. The length of the CDR3 is 15 residues. This chain's CDR3 is CASSLPLTGAEKLFF.

The chain is built from TRBV7-6 and TRBJ2-5; TCRdb calls TRBD1, which cannot be checked without DNA. This CDR3 has 14 residues. Looked up from germline, CDR1 is SGHVS and CDR2 is FNYEAQ. The CDR3 reads CASSATGMQETQYF.

The chain is built from TRBV3-1 and TRBJ1-1; TCRdb proposes TRBD1, but this gene call is untestable without DNA. CDR1 and CDR2 (germline): LGHDT, YNNKEL (reference sequence). The CDR3 runs to 17 residues. The CDR3 sequence is CASRPNRGDILNTEAFF.

The chain carries TRBV19 and TRBJ2-2; TCRdb returns TRBD1, unconfirmable since there is no DNA. Per the germline V gene, CDR1 is LNHDA and CDR2 is SQIVND (reference sequence). This CDR3 comprises 12 residues. CDR3 protein: CAAMAGAGELFF.

This chain links TRBV12-3 or TRBV12-4 with TRBJ2-3; TCRdb's D call, TRBD2, is unchecked because there is no DNA. The length of the CDR3 is 16 residues. The CDR3 sequence: CASRPSSGGAQDTQYF.

The rearrangement joins TRBV4-1 to TRBJ2-7. Germline CDR1 reads MGHRA; CDR2 reads YSYEKL. The CDR3 extends over 14 amino acids. The CDR3 region is CASSQVEGSYEQYF.

The genes are TRBV25-1 and TRBJ1-1; TCRdb outputs TRBD1, but without DNA this stays unchecked. Germline V lookup: CDR1 MGHDK, CDR2 SYGVNS. The CDR3 loop spans 14 amino acids. Here the CDR3 reads CASSDRGLNTEAFF.

The chain carries TRBV4-2 and TRBJ2-7; as DNA is missing, the TRBD2 call by TCRdb cannot be tested. The germline V gene has CDR1 LGHNA and CDR2 YNFKEQ. This CDR3 is 15 amino acids long. The CDR3 protein is CASSQVLRGAYEQYF.

This chain uses TRBV7-9 with TRBJ2-2. Looked up from germline, CDR1 is SEHNR and CDR2 is FQNEAQ (reference sequence). The CDR3 has 14 residues. CDR3 protein: CASSLVGITGELFF.